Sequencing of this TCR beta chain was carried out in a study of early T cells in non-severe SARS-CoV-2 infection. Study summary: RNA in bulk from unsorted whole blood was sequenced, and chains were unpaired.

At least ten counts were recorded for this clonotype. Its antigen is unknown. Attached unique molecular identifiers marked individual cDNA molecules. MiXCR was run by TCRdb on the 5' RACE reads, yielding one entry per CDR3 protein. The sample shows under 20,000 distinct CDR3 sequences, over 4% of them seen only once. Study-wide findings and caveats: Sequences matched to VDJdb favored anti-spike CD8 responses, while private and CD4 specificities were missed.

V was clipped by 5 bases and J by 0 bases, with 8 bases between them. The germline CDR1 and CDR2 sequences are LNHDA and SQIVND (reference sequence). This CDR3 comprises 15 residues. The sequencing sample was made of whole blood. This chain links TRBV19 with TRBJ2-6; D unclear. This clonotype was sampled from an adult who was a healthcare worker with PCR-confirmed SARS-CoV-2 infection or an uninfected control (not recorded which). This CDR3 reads CASSSEFSGANVLTF. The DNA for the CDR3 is TGTGCCAGTAGTTCAGAGTTCTCTGGGGCCAACGTCCTGACTTTC.